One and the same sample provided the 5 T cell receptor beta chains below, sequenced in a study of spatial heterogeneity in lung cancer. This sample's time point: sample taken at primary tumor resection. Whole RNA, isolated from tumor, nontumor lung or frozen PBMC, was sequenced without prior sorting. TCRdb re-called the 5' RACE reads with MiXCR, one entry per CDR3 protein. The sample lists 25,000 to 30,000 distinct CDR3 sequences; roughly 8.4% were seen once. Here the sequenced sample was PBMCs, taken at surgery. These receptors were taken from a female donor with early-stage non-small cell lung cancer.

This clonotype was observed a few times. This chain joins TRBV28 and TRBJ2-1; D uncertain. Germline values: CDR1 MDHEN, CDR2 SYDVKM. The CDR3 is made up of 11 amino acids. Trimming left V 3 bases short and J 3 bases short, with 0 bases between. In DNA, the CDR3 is TGTGCCAGCAGTTTCTACAATGAGCAGTTCTTC. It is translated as CASSFYNEQFF. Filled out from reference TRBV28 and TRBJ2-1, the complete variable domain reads DVKVTQSSRYLVKRTGEKVFLECVQDMDHENMFWYRQDPGLGLRLIYFSYDVKMKEKGDIPEGYSVSREKKERFSLILESASTNQTSMYLCASSFYNEQFFGPGTRLTVL.

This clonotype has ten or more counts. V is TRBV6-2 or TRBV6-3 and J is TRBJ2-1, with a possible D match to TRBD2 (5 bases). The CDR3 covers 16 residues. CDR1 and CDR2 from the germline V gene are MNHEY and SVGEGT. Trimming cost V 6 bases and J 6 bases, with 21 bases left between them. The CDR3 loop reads CASRRTGVNYLNEQFF. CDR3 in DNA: TGTGCCAGCAGGAGAACCGGGGTAAATTACCTCAATGAGCAGTTCTTC.

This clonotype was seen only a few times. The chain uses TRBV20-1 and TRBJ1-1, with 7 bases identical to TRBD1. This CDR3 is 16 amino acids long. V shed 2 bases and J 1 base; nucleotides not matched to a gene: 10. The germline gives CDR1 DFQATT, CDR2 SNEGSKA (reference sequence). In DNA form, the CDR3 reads TGCAGTGCTAGACCAATCTCCCGGACAGGGAACACTGAAGCTTTCTTT. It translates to CSARPISRTGNTEAFF.

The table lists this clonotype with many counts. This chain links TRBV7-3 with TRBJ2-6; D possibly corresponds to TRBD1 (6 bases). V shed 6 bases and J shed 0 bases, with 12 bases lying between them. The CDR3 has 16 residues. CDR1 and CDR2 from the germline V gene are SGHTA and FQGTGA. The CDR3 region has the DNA TGTGCCAGCAGTCGACAGGTGCCCTCTGGGGCCAACGTCCTGACTTTC. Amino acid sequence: CASSRQVPSGANVLTF.

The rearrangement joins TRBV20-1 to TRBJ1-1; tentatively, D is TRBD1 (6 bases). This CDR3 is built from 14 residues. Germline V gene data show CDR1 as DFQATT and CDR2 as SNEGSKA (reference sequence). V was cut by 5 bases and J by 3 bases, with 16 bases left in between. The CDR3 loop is CSAGEGGRYTEAFF. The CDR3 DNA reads TGCAGTGCTGGCGAGGGGGGGCGGTACACTGAAGCTTTCTTT.